These 25 T cell receptor beta chains were all obtained from the same sample, sequenced in a study of cytomegalovirus exposure and HLA in healthy donors. Vbeta (60) and Jbeta (13) primers were used in the PCR. Assay used: immunoSEQ multiplex PCR; TCRdb lists only in-frame clones, some missing. The sample totals 200,000 or so clones. Sequenced material: PBMCs. These TCRs come from a boy aged 5-17 years in good health and CMV-seronegative.

This sequence joins TRBV7-2 and TRBJ1-4; a weak D match, TRBD1 (5 bases). CDR3 length: 15 residues. Trimming took 5 bases from V and 7 from J, leaving 17 bases between them. CDR1 and CDR2 (germline): SGHTA, FQGNSA. The CDR3, as DNA: TGTGCCAGCAGCCCAGCGGATTGGGGGGGTGAAAAACTGTTTTTT. This translates into CASSPADWGGEKLFF.

V gene TRBV7-8 combines with J gene TRBJ2-7; D is uncertain. Trimming pared 1 base from V and 2 bases from J, leaving 9 bases between. The CDR3 is made up of 14 amino acids. The germline V gene has CDR1 SGHVS and CDR2 FQNEAQ. The CDR3 DNA reads as TGTGCCAGCAGCTTAGTGCGCCGAACCTACGAGCAGTACTTC. Translating gives CASSLVRRTYEQYF. Variable domain in full (rest from reference TRBV7-8 and TRBJ2-7): GAGVSQSPRYKVAKRGQDVALRCDPISGHVSLFWYQQALGQGPEFLTYFQNEAQLDKSGLPSDRFFAERPEGSVSTLKIQRTQQEDSAVYLCASSLVRRTYEQYFGPGTRLTVT.

The J gene is TRBJ2-7, the V gene TRBV28; 9 bases fit TRBD1. Germline CDR1 and CDR2: MDHEN and SYDVKM. The CDR3 loop spans 16 amino acids. V lost 5 bases and J lost 4; bases outside the gene matches: 12. As DNA, the CDR3 is TGTGCCAGCAGTAGCCCGGGACAGGGTTTTGTTTACGAGCAGTACTTC. Translated, it gives CASSSPGQGFVYEQYF.

The chain has TRBV6-6 and TRBJ1-2; D gene unclear. The V end lost 5 bases, the J end lost 8 bases, and 21 bases lay between the germline ends. This CDR3 region has 15 residues. Germline assignment: CDR1 MNHNY and CDR2 SVGAGI (reference sequence). The CDR3 is CASSPSHQVVDGYTF. For the CDR3, the DNA is TGTGCCAGCAGTCCCTCTCACCAGGTGGTCGACGGCTACACCTTC.

This chain joins TRBV14 and TRBJ1-1; TRBD1 agrees at 8 bases. The CDR3 runs to 14 residues. Trimming took 5 bases from V and 2 from J; bases not matched to a gene: 4. Germline V gene data show CDR1 as SGHDN and CDR2 as FVKESK. CDR3 in DNA: TGTGCCAGCAGCTCCGGGACAGGTAACACTGAAGCTTTCTTT. This sequence encodes CASSSGTGNTEAFF.

The chain has TRBV6-5 and TRBJ1-2; D gene ambiguous. Trimming shortened V by 8 bases and J by 8 bases, and 15 bases separated the two germline ends. The CDR3 consists of 12 residues. Germline-derived CDR1 and CDR2 are MNHEY and SVGAGI. The CDR3 sequence: CASALEGGGYTF. The CDR3 DNA is TGTGCCAGCGCCCTTGAGGGTGGGGGCTACACCTTC.

CDR3 protein: CASKNLGRVDEQFF. The CDR3 DNA is TGTGCCAGCAAGAACCTAGGGAGGGTCGATGAGCAGTTCTTC. The chain recombines TRBV6-1 with TRBJ2-1; 7 nucleotides agree with TRBD2. After removal of 7 bases from V and 8 bases from J, the junction contained 11 bases not matched to a gene. Germline V gives CDR1 MNHNS, CDR2 SASEGT. The CDR3 runs to 14 residues.

This chain joins TRBV5-6 and TRBJ1-2, with unresolved D. The CDR3 runs 16 residues. V dropped 2 bases and J dropped 2 bases, with 16 bases sitting between them. CDR1 and CDR2 (germline): SGHDT, YYEEEE. Here the CDR3 reads CASSFTLSKPNYGYTF. CDR3 sequence (DNA): TGTGCCAGCAGCTTTACCCTCTCTAAGCCCAACTATGGCTACACCTTC.

The chain is built from TRBV4-1 and TRBJ1-2; the D is unclear. CDR1 is MGHRA, CDR2 YSYEKL, per germline. The length of the CDR3 is 15 residues. The V end was cut by 0 bases, the J end by 2 bases, with 10 bases between. CDR3 DNA sequence: TGCGCCAGCAGCCAAGATAAAGGGAGGAACTATGGCTACACCTTC. The encoded protein is CASSQDKGRNYGYTF.

The chain couples TRBV6-4 to TRBJ2-2; 9 bases map to TRBD1. J lost 4 bases, V lost 4 bases, and 4 bases had no gene match. The germline CDR1 and CDR2 sequences are MRHNA and SNTAGT. The CDR3 sequence is 15 residues long. The CDR3 DNA sequence: TGTGCCAGCAGTGTTACACAGGGGGCCACCGGGGAGCTGTTTTTT. It specifies CASSVTQGATGELFF.

The rearrangement links TRBV7-6 to TRBJ2-3; no reliable D call. V was pared by 3 bases and J by 1 base, with 8 bases between. CDR1 SGHVS and CDR2 FNYEAQ come from the germline V gene. This CDR3 is built from 14 residues. The DNA for the CDR3 is TGTGCCAGCAGCTTTGAGTTACGCACAGATACGCAGTATTTT. This codes for CASSFELRTDTQYF.

This sequence joins TRBV28 and TRBJ1-1; TRBD1 aligns across 10 bases. The CDR3 is made up of 15 amino acids. Germline V gene sequence: CDR1 MDHEN, CDR2 SYDVKM. V shed 1 base, J shed 4 bases, and the junction held 3 bases outside the gene matches. DNA for the CDR3: TGTGCCAGCAGTTTATTGGGACAGGGGACCACTGAAGCTTTCTTT. Translated, it gives CASSLLGQGTTEAFF.

The chain joins TRBV19 to TRBJ2-5; TRBD1 aligns across 12 bases. V trimming: 6 bases; J trimming: 4 bases; junction bases outside the gene matches: 9. This CDR3 spans 16 amino acids. Looked up from germline, CDR1 is LNHDA and CDR2 is SQIVND (reference sequence). This CDR3 reads CASSTGTGGFPETQYF. Written as DNA, the CDR3 is TGTGCCAGTAGCACCGGGACAGGGGGCTTTCCAGAGACCCAGTACTTC.

The chain employs TRBV29-1 and TRBJ1-1, with a possible D match to TRBD1 (5 bases). The CDR3 spans 15 residues. Germline V CDR1 and CDR2: SQVTM, ANQGSEA. Between the trimmed V and J ends, which lost 5 bases and 5 bases, there was a span of 21 bases. For the CDR3, the DNA is TGCAGCGTTTCGGGGGGAGTAGGGTTAACAACTGAAGCTTTCTTT. Protein product: CSVSGGVGLTTEAFF. Full variable domain (remainder filled in from reference TRBV29-1 and TRBJ1-1): SAVISQKPSRDICQRGTSLTIQCQVDSQVTMMFWYRQQPGQSLTLIATANQGSEATYESGFVIDKFPISRPNLTFSTLTVSNMSPEDSSIYLCSVSGGVGLTTEAFFGQGTRLTVV.

The genes are TRBV27 and TRBJ2-3; D remains unclear. The CDR3 covers 14 residues. With 9 bases removed from V and 11 bases from J, the gap between germline ends came to 24 bases. Germline V gives CDR1 MNHEY, CDR2 SMNVEV (reference sequence). CDR3 bases: TGTGCCAGTTTAACCCCGACGGAAAACGGGTTGCAGTATTTT. This sequence encodes CASLTPTENGLQYF.

The V and J genes are TRBV7-9 and TRBJ1-3; 9 nucleotides line up with TRBD1. The CDR3 is 17 residues long. The germline V gene encodes CDR1 SEHNR and CDR2 FQNEAQ (reference sequence). Trimming at V came to 2 bases and at J to 5 bases, leaving 10 bases not matched to a gene. DNA for the CDR3: TGTGCCAGCAGCTTAACCAATCAAGGACAGGGGAGAAACACCATATATTTT. Translated: CASSLTNQGQGRNTIYF.

The chain has TRBV5-6 and TRBJ2-5, with D maybe TRBD1 (5 bases). Deletions cut 0 bases from V and 4 bases from J, with 10 bases between. This CDR3 contains 14 residues. Looked up from germline, CDR1 is SGHDT and CDR2 is YYEEEE. CDR3 DNA: TGTGCCAGCAGCTTGGCCAGGGCTGGAGAGACCCAGTACTTC. The encoded protein is CASSLARAGETQYF.

The chain employs TRBV28 and TRBJ2-5; D is uncertain. The J call is uncertain, as TRBJ2-7 better fits the DNA end. This CDR3 contains 12 residues. Germline V gene data show CDR1 as MDHEN and CDR2 as SYDVKM. The CDR3 spells CASSLGLYEQYF. CDR3 in DNA: TGTGCCAGCAGTTTAGGGCTCTACGAGCAGTACTTC.

CDR3 in amino acids: CASRVSGQYEQYF. DNA of the CDR3: TGCGCCAGCAGAGTGTCTGGGCAATACGAGCAGTACTTC. The rearrangement links TRBV5-1 to TRBJ2-7; D remains ambiguous. Trimming left V 5 bases short and J 4 bases short, with 13 bases between. In germline, CDR1 is SGHRS, CDR2 YFSETQ. CDR3 length equals 13 residues.

The chain combines TRBV6-5 with TRBJ1-6; 10 nucleotides line up with TRBD1. Germline values: CDR1 MNHEY, CDR2 SVGAGI. This CDR3 has 14 amino acids. With 7 bases clipped from V and 11 bases from J, the junction kept 8 bases outside the gene matches. CDR3: CASTIGTGVTPLHF. The DNA for the CDR3 is TGTGCCAGCACCATCGGGACAGGGGTAACACCCCTCCACTTT.

The rearrangement links TRBV30 to TRBJ1-1; TRBD1 is a possible D gene (5 bases). V lost 4 bases, J lost 5 bases, and 17 bases lay in between. Germline lookup yields CDR1 GTSNPN and CDR2 SVGIG (reference sequence). The CDR3 runs 14 residues. The CDR3 protein is CAWIPRVRGTEAFF. CDR3 sequence (DNA): TGTGCCTGGATCCCCCGGGTCCGGGGGACTGAAGCTTTCTTT.

The chain joins TRBV7-2 to TRBJ1-1, with 9 bases identical to TRBD1. CDR3 length: 14 amino acids. The germline V gene has CDR1 SGHTA and CDR2 FQGNSA. Unmatched junction bases numbered 6, after V lost 3 bases and J lost 7 bases. In nucleotides, the CDR3 is TGTGCCAGCAGCTTCACCGGGACAGGGAATGAAGCTTTCTTT. Protein product: CASSFTGTGNEAFF.

CDR3 protein: CASSFTSGAYEQYF. CDR3 DNA: TGTGCCAGCAGCTTTACTAGCGGGGCCTACGAGCAGTACTTC. The chain has TRBV7-2 and TRBJ2-7; TRBD2 matches 10 bases. Germline CDR1 SGHTA, CDR2 FQGNSA. The CDR3 spans 14 residues. The V and J ends lost 3 bases and 2 bases, in that order; junction bases with no gene match: 1.

The chain is built from TRBV6-1 and TRBJ1-2; 10 bases are shared with TRBD1. V lost 5 bases and J lost 4; bases outside the gene matches: 4. Germline CDR1 is MNHNS and CDR2 is SASEGT. The CDR3 contains 14 residues. The CDR3 region is CASSPRDRGYGYTF. The CDR3 bases are TGTGCCAGCAGTCCCCGGGACAGGGGCTATGGCTACACCTTC.

The genes are TRBV30 and TRBJ2-2; 10 nucleotides align to TRBD2. After removal of 3 bases from V and 3 bases from J, the junction contained 7 bases not matched to a gene. The germline V gene encodes CDR1 GTSNPN and CDR2 SVGIG (reference sequence). CDR3 size: 16 residues. CDR3: CAWRSMSGGDTGELFF. CDR3 coding DNA: TGTGCCTGGAGGAGTATGAGCGGGGGGGACACCGGGGAGCTGTTTTTT.